This T cell receptor (beta chain) originates from a study of blood T cells in healthy people across ages. CDR3 size: 15 residues. A J-beta primer mix and a sample-barcoded 5' primer were used in a second PCR of roughly 6 to 11 cycles. Each cDNA molecule was tagged by a template-switch adaptor that had 12 random nucleotides. TCRdb fed the 5' RACE reads into MiXCR, producing one record per CDR3 protein. The data contain 890,000 or so distinct CDR3 sequences, about 62% of them singletons. Sequenced sample: blood. V is TRBV12-3 or TRBV12-4 and J is TRBJ2-7; tentatively, D is TRBD1 (6 bases). The J call is uncertain, as TRBJ2-5 better fits the DNA end. The TCR sequence derives from a man aged 30 to 39 in good health. CDR3 sequence reads: CASSFSTGSRETQYF. CDR3 DNA: TGTGCCAGCAGTTTTTCTACAGGGAGTAGGGAGACCCAGTACTTC.